The 4 T cell receptor beta chains reported below all come from one sample, sequenced in a study of technical replicates of blood from a handful of donors. The data were produced by immunoSEQ multiplex PCR, yet TCRdb's version contains in-frame clones alone and is incomplete. Of 75,000 to 95,000 clones in the sample, 85% to 95% are singletons; the top ten hold over 0.2%. Sequencing was carried out using T cells isolated from PBMCs. These receptors were collected from a human donor in good health.

The J gene is TRBJ1-5, the V gene TRBV6-6; 9 bases align to TRBD1. The CDR3 runs to 14 residues. V shed 3 bases, J shed 7 bases, and the junction held 4 bases outside the gene matches. The V gene's germline CDR1 is MNHNY and CDR2 SVGAGI (reference sequence). The CDR3 region is CASSYTGGRQPQHF. As DNA, the CDR3 is TGTGCCAGCAGTTATACAGGGGGCCGACAGCCCCAGCATTTT.

V is TRBV5-1 and J is TRBJ2-3; 11 bases match TRBD2. The CDR3 runs to 19 residues. The germline V gene encodes CDR1 SGHRS and CDR2 YFSETQ. V lost 8 bases, J lost 2 bases, and 19 bases stayed unmatched. For the CDR3, the DNA is TGCGCCAGTAACCGAGATTATAGCGGGAGGGAAAGGGACACAGATACGCAGTATTTT. Translation gives CASNRDYSGRERDTDTQYF. Drawing the rest from reference TRBV5-1 and TRBJ2-3, the complete variable domain is KAGVTQTPRYLIKTRGQQVTLSCSPISGHRSVSWYQQTPGQGLQFLFEYFSETQRNKGNFPGRFSGRQFSNSRSEMNVSTLELGDSALYLCASNRDYSGRERDTDTQYFGPGTRLTVL.

The chain is built from TRBV27 and TRBJ2-7, with D perhaps matching TRBD2 (7 bases). Looked up from germline, CDR1 is MNHEY and CDR2 is SMNVEV (reference sequence). V gave up 6 bases and J gave up 4 bases, with 13 bases separating them. The CDR3 is made up of 13 amino acids. The CDR3 bases are TGTGCCAGCAGACCACAGGGAGGGTACGAGCAGTACTTC. Translation: CASRPQGGYEQYF.

The V gene is TRBV13, the J gene TRBJ2-3; TRBD2 matches 11 bases. The CDR3 length is 15 residues. In germline, CDR1 is PRHDT, CDR2 FYEKMQ (reference sequence). The trim removed 7 bases at V and 10 bases at J, leaving 13 bases unmatched. CDR3 sequence: CASTPGASGGTAQYF. The CDR3 DNA follows: TGTGCCAGCACCCCCGGGGCTAGCGGGGGGACAGCGCAGTATTTT.